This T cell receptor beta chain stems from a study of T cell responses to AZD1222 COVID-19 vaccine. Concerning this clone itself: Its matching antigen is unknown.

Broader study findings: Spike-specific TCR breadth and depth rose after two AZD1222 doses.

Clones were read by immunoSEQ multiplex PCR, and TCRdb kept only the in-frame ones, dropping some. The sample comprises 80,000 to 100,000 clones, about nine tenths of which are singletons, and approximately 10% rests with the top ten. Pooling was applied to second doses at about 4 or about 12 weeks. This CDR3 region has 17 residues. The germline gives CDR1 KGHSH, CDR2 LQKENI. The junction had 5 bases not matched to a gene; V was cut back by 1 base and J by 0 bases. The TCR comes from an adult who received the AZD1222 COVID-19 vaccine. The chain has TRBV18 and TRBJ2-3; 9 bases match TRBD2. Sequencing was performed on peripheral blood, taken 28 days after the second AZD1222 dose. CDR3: CASSPLAGVTSTDTQYF. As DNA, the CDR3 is TGTGCCAGCTCACCACTAGCGGGGGTTACTAGCACAGATACGCAGTATTTT.